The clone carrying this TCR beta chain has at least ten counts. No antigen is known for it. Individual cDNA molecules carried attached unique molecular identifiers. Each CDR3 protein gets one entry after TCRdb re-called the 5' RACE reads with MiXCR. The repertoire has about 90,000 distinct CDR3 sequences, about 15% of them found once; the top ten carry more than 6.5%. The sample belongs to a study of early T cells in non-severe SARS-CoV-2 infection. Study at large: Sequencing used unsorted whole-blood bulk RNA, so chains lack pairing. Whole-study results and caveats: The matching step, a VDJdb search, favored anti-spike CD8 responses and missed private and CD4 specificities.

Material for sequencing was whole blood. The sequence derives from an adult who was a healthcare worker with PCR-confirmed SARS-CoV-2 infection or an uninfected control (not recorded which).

The CDR3 DNA reads TGTGCCTGGAGTGAGGGACTAGCCGTGAATGAGCAGTTCTTC. As protein: CAWSEGLAVNEQFF. The chain combines TRBV30 with TRBJ2-1, with TRBD2 matching over 9 bases. CDR3 size: 14 residues. The V gene end was trimmed by 1 base and the J gene end by 7 bases; junction bases not matched to a gene: 5. CDR1 GTSNPN and CDR2 SVGIG come from the germline V gene (reference sequence).